Listed below are T cell receptor beta chains from one sample, sequenced in a study of shared clonotypes between healthy human individuals. Clones were sequenced by immunoSEQ multiplex PCR, and TCRdb holds only the in-frame ones, with some missing. The sample records millions of clones, less than 95% being singletons. The sequencing input was naive CD8+ T cells sorted from blood. These receptors all stem from a man aged 18 to 30 in good health. Each CDR3 is given with its conserved first and last residue. Fields, in order: V gene, CDR3 protein.

V: TRBV5-8
CDR3: CASSWGPNYEQYF

V: TRBV4-1
CDR3: CASSRSGRLETQYF

V: TRBV6-4
CDR3: CASSDPRLNLSSYNEQFF

V: TRBV6-5
CDR3: CASSYDRSTDTQYF

V: TRBV27
CDR3: CASSFGSSSYEQYF

V: TRBV11-2
CDR3: CASSLAGYNEQFF

V: TRBV11-2
CDR3: CASSLEGAPNTEAFF

V: TRBV6-1
CDR3: CASSEAVGGNEQFF

V: TRBV7-2
CDR3: CASSFYQSSYNEQFF

V: TRBV5-1
CDR3: CASADSDPTNEKLFF

V: TRBV9
CDR3: CASYHGVTDTQYF

V: TRBV9
CDR3: CASSAAGTPTNEQFF

V: TRBV15
CDR3: CATSVRAAPLYEQYF

V: TRBV7-9
CDR3: CASSLDRDPYNEQFF

V: TRBV28
CDR3: CASSRTGRNQPQHF

V: TRBV10-3
CDR3: CAISAAEGVGGEQYF

V: TRBV5-4
CDR3: CASSLEGQGSNEQFF

V: TRBV30
CDR3: CAWSVRTGQSFTDTQYF

V: TRBV6-6
CDR3: CASSLQGRTDTQYF

V: TRBV10-2
CDR3: CASSEMGEQYF

V: TRBV6-1
CDR3: CASSGKQVFPNYEQYF

V: TRBV11-2
CDR3: CASSLGGASGTTGELFF

V: TRBV28
CDR3: CASSFQDNTQYF

V: TRBV5-6
CDR3: CASSLSGQGAYEQYF

V: TRBV12-2
CDR3: CASRLGRINYGYTF

V: TRBV19
CDR3: CASTRRLAGTDTQYF

V: TRBV10-3
CDR3: CAISEPGLAGPEQFF

V: TRBV5-1
CDR3: CASSLVISGGTDTQYF

V: TRBV5-8
CDR3: CASSLGQGRNEQYF

V: TRBV15
CDR3: CATSYGQGTYEQYF

V: TRBV2
CDR3: CASSGDRDSDVNQPQHF

V: TRBV7-8
CDR3: CASSLDAQPQHF

V: TRBV15
CDR3: CATSSSGEETQYF

V: TRBV30
CDR3: CAWSVQGTEAFF

V: TRBV19
CDR3: CASTTFGENTGELFF

V: TRBV28
CDR3: CASSLGTSWQTQYF

V: TRBV7-9
CDR3: CATGFSREMNTEAFF

V: TRBV5-1
CDR3: CASSFPTTGVNTGELFF

V: TRBV27
CDR3: CASRALRRGPQHF

V: TRBV30
CDR3: CAWSLVRSGELFF

V: TRBV12-5
CDR3: CASGLSTGTYEQYF

V: TRBV5-4
CDR3: CASSLQGSTEAFF

V: TRBV7-2
CDR3: CASSLDSILNSPLHF

V: TRBV9
CDR3: CASSPTGDREWNYGYTF

V: TRBV9
CDR3: CASSLGGITEAFF

V: TRBV6-5
CDR3: CASSYATEAYEQYF

V: TRBV11-2
CDR3: CASSWDHEQYF